One sample yielded the 7 T cell receptor beta chains listed below, sequenced in a study of a mutant IDH1 vaccine in newly diagnosed glioma. The data were produced by immunoSEQ multiplex PCR, yet TCRdb's version contains in-frame clones alone and is incomplete. Seen here are approximately 44,000 clones, around 93% observed once, and the top ten hold roughly 3.9%. Time point specified: week 23, last vaccination. It was 300 ug of mutant IDH1 20-mer peptide that made up each vaccine dose, given with topical imiquimod. No antigens are known for them. The sequencing here drew on PBMCs, taken from a glioma patient whose treatment included an IDH1 peptide vaccine. These TCRs come from a man in his fifties with glioma.

The chain has TRBV2 and TRBJ2-2, with D perhaps matching TRBD1 (5 bases). Germline CDR1 reads SNHLY; CDR2 reads FYNNEI. The CDR3 runs 12 residues. The ends were cut back, 4 bases at V and 8 bases at J, with 8 bases in the middle. In DNA, the CDR3 is TGTGCCAGCAGTGCCGACAGAGGGGAGCTGTTTTTT. It is translated as CASSADRGELFF.

The chain recombines TRBV9 with TRBJ2-1; the D gene is possibly TRBD1 (5 bases). CDR1 and CDR2 (germline): SGDLS, YYNGEE. Trimming stripped 2 bases from V and 8 bases from J, with 14 bases between. The length of the CDR3 is 14 residues. For the CDR3, the DNA is TGTGCCAGCAGCGTTAGGCTCTTAGGGGATGAGCAGTTCTTC. Its protein product is CASSVRLLGDEQFF. The full variable domain, its missing parts supplied by reference TRBV9 and TRBJ2-1, is DSGVTQTPKHLITATGQRVTLRCSPRSGDLSVYWYQQSLDQGLQFLIQYYNGEERAKGNILERFSAQQFPDLHSELNLSSLELGDSALYFCASSVRLLGDEQFFGPGTRLTVL.

The chain links TRBV4-3 to TRBJ1-1; possibly TRBD1 for D (5 bases). Trimming stripped 0 bases from V and 0 bases from J, with 8 bases between. CDR3 length equals 15 residues. Germline V gene data show CDR1 as LGHNA and CDR2 as YSLEER. CDR3 sequence (DNA): TGCGCCAGCAGCCAAGAAAGAGGGGTGAACACTGAAGCTTTCTTT. This encodes CASSQERGVNTEAFF.

In this sample, this clone turned up once. This chain uses TRBV4-1 with TRBJ2-2; D is unresolved. Between the trimmed V and J ends, which lost 6 bases and 5 bases, there was a span of 13 bases. Germline V gives CDR1 MGHRA, CDR2 YSYEKL. The CDR3 runs to 14 residues. The CDR3 protein is CASRSSGVTGELFF. CDR3 nucleotide sequence: TGCGCCAGCAGGTCCTCTGGGGTGACCGGGGAGCTGTTTTTT.

The chain uses TRBV29-1 and TRBJ2-3; the D gene is possibly TRBD2 (5 bases). Germline V CDR1 and CDR2: SQVTM, ANQGSEA. V was clipped by 5 bases and J by 6 bases, with 12 bases between them. This CDR3 is 12 amino acids long. The CDR3 coding sequence is TGCAGCGTTCCCGGGGTAGCTGATACGCAGTATTTT. It yields the protein CSVPGVADTQYF.

The J gene is TRBJ2-3, the V gene TRBV4-1, with D maybe TRBD1 (6 bases). The CDR3 has 15 amino acids. Germline V gives CDR1 MGHRA, CDR2 YSYEKL. Trimming took off 2 bases at V and 4 bases at J, with 13 bases between the two ends. CDR3 loop: CASSQSPRGPDTQYF. Written as DNA, the CDR3 is TGCGCCAGCAGCCAAAGCCCCAGGGGCCCAGATACGCAGTATTTT.

V is TRBV7-2 and J is TRBJ2-3; the D is unclear. Between the trimmed V and J ends, which lost 0 bases and 12 bases, there was a span of 7 bases. The CDR3 runs 11 residues. CDR1 is SGHTA, CDR2 FQGNSA, per germline. CDR3 coding DNA: TGTGCCAGCAGCTTAGCGCGAGTCCAGTATTTT. It translates to CASSLARVQYF.